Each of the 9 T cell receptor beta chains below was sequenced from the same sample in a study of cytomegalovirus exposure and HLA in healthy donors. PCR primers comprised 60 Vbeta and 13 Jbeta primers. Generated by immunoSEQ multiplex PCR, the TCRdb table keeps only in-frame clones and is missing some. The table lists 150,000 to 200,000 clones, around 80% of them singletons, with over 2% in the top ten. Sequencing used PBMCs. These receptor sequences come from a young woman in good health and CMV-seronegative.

The CDR3 protein is CASEGTSGRGDEQFF. Here the CDR3 DNA reads TGTGCCAGTGAAGGGACTAGCGGGAGAGGAGATGAGCAGTTCTTC. The rearrangement joins TRBV6-5 to TRBJ2-1; 14 bases line up with TRBD2. Unmatched junction bases numbered 9, after V lost 9 bases and J lost 8 bases. This CDR3 comprises 15 residues. Germline CDR1 and CDR2: MNHEY and SVGAGI.

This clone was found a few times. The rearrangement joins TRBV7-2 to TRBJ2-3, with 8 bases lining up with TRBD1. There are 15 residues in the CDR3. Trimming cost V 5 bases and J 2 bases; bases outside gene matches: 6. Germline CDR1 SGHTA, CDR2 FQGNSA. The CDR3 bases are TGTGCCAGCAGCAGACAGGGGATAAACACAGATACGCAGTATTTT. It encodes CASSRQGINTDTQYF.

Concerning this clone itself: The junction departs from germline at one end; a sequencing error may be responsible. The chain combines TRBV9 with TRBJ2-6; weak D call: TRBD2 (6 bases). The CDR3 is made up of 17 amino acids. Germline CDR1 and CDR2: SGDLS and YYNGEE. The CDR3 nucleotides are TGTGCCAGCAGCGTAGGCGGAGGGAACTCTGGGGCCAACGGCCTGACTTTC. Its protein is CASSVGGGNSGANGLTF.

This CDR3 reads CASSHIAAEQFF. DNA for the CDR3: TGTGCCAGCAGCCATATAGCGGCTGAGCAGTTCTTC. The chain is built from TRBV27 and TRBJ2-1; TRBD2 is a possible D gene (6 bases). In germline, CDR1 is MNHEY, CDR2 SMNVEV (reference sequence). CDR3 size: 12 residues. V was pared by 6 bases and J by 9 bases, with 12 bases between.

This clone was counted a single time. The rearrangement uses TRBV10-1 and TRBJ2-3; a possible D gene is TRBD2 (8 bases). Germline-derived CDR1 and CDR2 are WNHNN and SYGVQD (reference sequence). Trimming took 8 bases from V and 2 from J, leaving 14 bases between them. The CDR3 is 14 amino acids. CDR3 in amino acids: CASGTAGDTDTQYF. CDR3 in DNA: TGCGCCAGCGGGACAGCGGGGGACACAGATACGCAGTATTTT.

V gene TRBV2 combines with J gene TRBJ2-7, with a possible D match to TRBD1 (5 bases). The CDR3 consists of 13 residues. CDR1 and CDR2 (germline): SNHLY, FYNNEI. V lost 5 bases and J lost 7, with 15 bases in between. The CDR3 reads CASSSDYSGEQYF. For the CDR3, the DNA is TGTGCCAGCAGTTCCGATTACTCAGGGGAGCAGTACTTC. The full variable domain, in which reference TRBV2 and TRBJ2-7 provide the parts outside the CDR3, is EPEVTQTPSHQVTQMGQEVILRCVPISNHLYFYWYRQILGQKVEFLVSFYNNEISEKSEIFDDQFSVERPDGSNFTLKIRSTKLEDSAMYFCASSSDYSGEQYFGPGTRLTVT.

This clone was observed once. CDR3 DNA sequence: TGTGCCAGCAGTTACTCCTTGGCCAAAAACATTCAGTACTTC. Translated: CASSYSLAKNIQYF. The gene calls are TRBV6-5 and TRBJ2-4; D is unclear. CDR1 and CDR2 (germline): MNHEY, SVGAGI. The germline V and J ends were trimmed by 0 bases and 1 base, with 4 bases remaining between them. The CDR3 length is 14 residues.

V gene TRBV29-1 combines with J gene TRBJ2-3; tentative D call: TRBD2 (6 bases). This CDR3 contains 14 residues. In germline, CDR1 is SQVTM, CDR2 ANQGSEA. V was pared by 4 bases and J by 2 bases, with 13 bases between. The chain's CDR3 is CSVGAGSPTDTQYF. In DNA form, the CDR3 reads TGCAGCGTTGGGGCGGGAAGCCCCACAGATACGCAGTATTTT.

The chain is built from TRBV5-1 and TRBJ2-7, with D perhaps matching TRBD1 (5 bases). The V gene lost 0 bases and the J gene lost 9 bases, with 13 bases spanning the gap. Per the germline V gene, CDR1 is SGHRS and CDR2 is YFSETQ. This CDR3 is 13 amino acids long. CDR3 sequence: CASSLEQGIGQYF. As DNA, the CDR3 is TGCGCCAGCAGCTTGGAGCAGGGAATAGGGCAGTACTTC. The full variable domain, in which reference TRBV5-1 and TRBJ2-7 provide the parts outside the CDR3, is KAGVTQTPRYLIKTRGQQVTLSCSPISGHRSVSWYQQTPGQGLQFLFEYFSETQRNKGNFPGRFSGRQFSNSRSEMNVSTLELGDSALYLCASSLEQGIGQYFGPGTRLTVT.